The present entry profiles one T cell receptor (beta chain) with its context. Its antigen is still unknown. The data derive from a study of shared clonotypes between healthy human individuals. Study-wide results and caveats: Estimated richness was generally greater in naive than memory subsets.

Terminally differentiated effector memory CD45RA+ cells were excluded by CCR7 positive selection of CD45RO-negative cells. Repertoires were generated with immunoSEQ multiplex PCR, while TCRdb's copy carries only in-frame clones and drops some. The sample shows roughly 2.1 million clones, about 92% of them seen only once. CDR3 length: 14 amino acids. The ends were cut back, 5 bases at V and 0 bases at J, with 10 bases in the middle. Germline V CDR1 and CDR2: MDHEN, SYDVKM. The sample consisted of naive CD8+ T cells from PBMCs. The rearrangement links TRBV28 to TRBJ1-2; D is unresolved. The sequence derives from a man aged 18 to 30 in good health. Some clones in this sample may be carry-over from other donors' samples. The CDR3 protein is CASSRESANYGYTF. The CDR3 DNA sequence: TGTGCCAGCAGTAGGGAGTCGGCTAACTATGGCTACACCTTC.